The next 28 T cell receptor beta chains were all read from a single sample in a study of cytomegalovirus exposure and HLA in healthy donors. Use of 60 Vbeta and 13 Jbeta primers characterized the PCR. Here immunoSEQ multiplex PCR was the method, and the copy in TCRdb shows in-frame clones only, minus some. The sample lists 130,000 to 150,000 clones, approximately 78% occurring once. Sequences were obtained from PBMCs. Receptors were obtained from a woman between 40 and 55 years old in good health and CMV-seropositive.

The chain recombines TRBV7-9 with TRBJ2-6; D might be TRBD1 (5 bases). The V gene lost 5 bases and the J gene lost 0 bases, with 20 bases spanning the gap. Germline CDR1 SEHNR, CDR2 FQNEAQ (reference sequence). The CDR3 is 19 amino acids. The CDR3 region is CASSPSGQGKGSGANVLTF. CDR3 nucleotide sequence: TGTGCCAGCAGCCCTAGTGGCCAGGGTAAGGGCTCTGGGGCCAACGTCCTGACTTTC.

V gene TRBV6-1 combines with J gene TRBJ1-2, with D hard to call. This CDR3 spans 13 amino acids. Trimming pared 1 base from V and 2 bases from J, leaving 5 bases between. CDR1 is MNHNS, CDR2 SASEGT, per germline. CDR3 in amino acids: CASSEDRNYGYTF. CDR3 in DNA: TGTGCCAGCAGTGAAGACAGAAACTATGGCTACACCTTC.

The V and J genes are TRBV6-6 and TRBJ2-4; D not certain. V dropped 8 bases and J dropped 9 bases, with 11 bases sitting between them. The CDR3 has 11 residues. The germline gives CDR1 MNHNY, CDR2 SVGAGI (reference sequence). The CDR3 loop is CASALGGIQYF. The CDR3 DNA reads TGTGCCAGCGCCCTCGGCGGCATTCAGTACTTC.

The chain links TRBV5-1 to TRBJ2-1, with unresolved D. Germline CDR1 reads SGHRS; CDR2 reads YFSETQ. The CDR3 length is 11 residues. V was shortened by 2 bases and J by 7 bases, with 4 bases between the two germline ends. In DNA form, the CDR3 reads TGCGCCAGCAGCTTCCTAAATGAGCAGTTCTTC. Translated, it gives CASSFLNEQFF. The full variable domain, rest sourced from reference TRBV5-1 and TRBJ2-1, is KAGVTQTPRYLIKTRGQQVTLSCSPISGHRSVSWYQQTPGQGLQFLFEYFSETQRNKGNFPGRFSGRQFSNSRSEMNVSTLELGDSALYLCASSFLNEQFFGPGTRLTVL.

CDR3 region: CASSPSGLANDEQFF. The CDR3 region has the DNA TGTGCCAGCAGTCCGTCAGGACTAGCGAACGATGAGCAGTTCTTC. The chain is built from TRBV28 and TRBJ2-1, with 9 bases that match TRBD2. J lost 8 bases, V lost 5 bases, and 10 bases had no gene match. The CDR3 loop spans 15 amino acids. CDR1 is MDHEN, CDR2 SYDVKM, per germline.

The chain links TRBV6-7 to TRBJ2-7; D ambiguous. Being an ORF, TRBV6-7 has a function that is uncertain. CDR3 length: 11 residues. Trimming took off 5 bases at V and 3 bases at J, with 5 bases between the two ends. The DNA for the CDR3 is TGTGCCAGCAGTACAGACTACGAGCAGTACTTC. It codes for CASSTDYEQYF.

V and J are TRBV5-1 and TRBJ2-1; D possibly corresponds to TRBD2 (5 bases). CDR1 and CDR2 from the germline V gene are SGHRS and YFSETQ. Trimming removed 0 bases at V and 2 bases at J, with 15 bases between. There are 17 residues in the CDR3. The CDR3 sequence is CASSLGLTRTTYNEQFF. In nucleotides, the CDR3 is TGCGCCAGCAGCTTGGGCCTCACTAGAACGACCTACAATGAGCAGTTCTTC.

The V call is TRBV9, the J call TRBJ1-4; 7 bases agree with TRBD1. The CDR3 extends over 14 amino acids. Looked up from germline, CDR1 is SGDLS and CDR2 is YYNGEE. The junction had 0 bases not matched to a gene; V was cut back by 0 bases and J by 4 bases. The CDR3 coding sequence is TGTGCCAGCAGCGTAGGGGACAGTAATGAAAAACTGTTTTTT. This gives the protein CASSVGDSNEKLFF.

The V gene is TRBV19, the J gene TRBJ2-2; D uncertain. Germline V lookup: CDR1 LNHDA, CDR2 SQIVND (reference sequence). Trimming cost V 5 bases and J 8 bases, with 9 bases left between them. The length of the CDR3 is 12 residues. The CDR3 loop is CASSPGRGELFF. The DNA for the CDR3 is TGTGCCAGTAGTCCCGGTAGAGGGGAGCTGTTTTTT.

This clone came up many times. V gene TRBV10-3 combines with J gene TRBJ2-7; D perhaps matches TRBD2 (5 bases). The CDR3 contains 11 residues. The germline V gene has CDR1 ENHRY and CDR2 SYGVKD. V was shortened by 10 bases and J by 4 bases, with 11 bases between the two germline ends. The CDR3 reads CASRDYYEQYF. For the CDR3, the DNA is TGTGCCAGCCGGGATTATTACGAGCAGTACTTC.

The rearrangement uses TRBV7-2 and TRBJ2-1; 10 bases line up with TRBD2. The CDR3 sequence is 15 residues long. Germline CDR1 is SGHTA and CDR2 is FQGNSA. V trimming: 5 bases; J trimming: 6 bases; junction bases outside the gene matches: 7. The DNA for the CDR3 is TGTGCCAGCAGCATAACTAGCGGGAATGGCAATGAGCAGTTCTTC. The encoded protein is CASSITSGNGNEQFF.

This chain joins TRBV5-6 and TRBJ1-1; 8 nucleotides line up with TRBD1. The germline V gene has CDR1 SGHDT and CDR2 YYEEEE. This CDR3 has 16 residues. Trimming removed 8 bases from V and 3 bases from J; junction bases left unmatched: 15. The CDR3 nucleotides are TGTGCCAGTGAAGAGAGGGCAGGGGGCAAGGACACTGAAGCTTTCTTT. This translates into CASEERAGGKDTEAFF. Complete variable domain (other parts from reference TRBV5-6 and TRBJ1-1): DAGVTQSPTHLIKTRGQQVTLRCSPKSGHDTVSWYQQALGQGPQFIFQYYEEEERQRGNFPDRFSGHQFPNYSSELNVNALLLGDSALYLCASEERAGGKDTEAFFGQGTRLTVV.

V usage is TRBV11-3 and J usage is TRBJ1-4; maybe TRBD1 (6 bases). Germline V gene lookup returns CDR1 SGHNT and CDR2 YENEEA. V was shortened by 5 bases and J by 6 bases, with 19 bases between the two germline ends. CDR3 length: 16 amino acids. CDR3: CASSRDNSKTHEKLFF. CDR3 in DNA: TGTGCCAGCAGCCGGGACAATAGCAAAACCCATGAAAAACTGTTTTTT.

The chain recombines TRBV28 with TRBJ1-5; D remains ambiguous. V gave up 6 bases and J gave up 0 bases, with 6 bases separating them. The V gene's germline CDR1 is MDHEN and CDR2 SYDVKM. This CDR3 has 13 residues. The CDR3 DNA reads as TGTGCCAGCAGCCTCGGTAGCAATCAGCCCCAGCATTTT. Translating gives CASSLGSNQPQHF. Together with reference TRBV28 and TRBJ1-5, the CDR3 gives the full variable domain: DVKVTQSSRYLVKRTGEKVFLECVQDMDHENMFWYRQDPGLGLRLIYFSYDVKMKEKGDIPEGYSVSREKKERFSLILESASTNQTSMYLCASSLGSNQPQHFGDGTRLSIL.

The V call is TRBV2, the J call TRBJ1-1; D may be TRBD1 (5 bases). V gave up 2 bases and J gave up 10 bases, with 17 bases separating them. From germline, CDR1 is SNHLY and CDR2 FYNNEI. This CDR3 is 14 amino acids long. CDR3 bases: TGTGCCAGCAGTGAACTTGCCCTTAGTGGGGCAGCTTTCTTT. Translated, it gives CASSELALSGAAFF.

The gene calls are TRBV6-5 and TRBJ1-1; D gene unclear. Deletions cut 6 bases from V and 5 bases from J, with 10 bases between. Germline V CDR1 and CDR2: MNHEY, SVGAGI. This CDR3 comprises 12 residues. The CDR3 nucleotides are TGTGCCAGCAGGTCCCCGAGGACTGAAGCTTTCTTT. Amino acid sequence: CASRSPRTEAFF.

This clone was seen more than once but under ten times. CDR3 DNA: TGCGCCAGCAGCCAAGGACTAGCGGGCCTCTACGAGCAGTACTTC. It codes for CASSQGLAGLYEQYF. The genes are TRBV4-3 and TRBJ2-7; 10 nucleotides line up with TRBD2. Germline V gene sequence: CDR1 LGHNA, CDR2 YSLEER. V lost 1 base and J lost 3; bases outside the gene matches: 3. The CDR3 length is 15 residues.

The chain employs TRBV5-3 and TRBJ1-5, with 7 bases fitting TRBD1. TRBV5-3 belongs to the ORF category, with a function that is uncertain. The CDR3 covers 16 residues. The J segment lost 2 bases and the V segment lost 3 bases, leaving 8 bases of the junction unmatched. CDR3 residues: CARSWKGTVGNQPQHF. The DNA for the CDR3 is TGTGCCAGAAGCTGGAAGGGGACAGTCGGCAATCAGCCCCAGCATTTT.

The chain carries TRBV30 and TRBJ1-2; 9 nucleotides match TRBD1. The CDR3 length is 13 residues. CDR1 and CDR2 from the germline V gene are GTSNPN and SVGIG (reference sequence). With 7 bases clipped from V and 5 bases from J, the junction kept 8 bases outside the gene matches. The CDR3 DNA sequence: TGTGCCTTCGGACAGGGGATCGATTATGGCTACACCTTC. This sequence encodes CAFGQGIDYGYTF.

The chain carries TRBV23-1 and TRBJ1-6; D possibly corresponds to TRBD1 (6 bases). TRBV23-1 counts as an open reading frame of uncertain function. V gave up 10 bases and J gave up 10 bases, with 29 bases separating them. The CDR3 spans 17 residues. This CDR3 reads CAIKPLQYRGAESPLHF. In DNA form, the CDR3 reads TGCGCCATCAAACCCCTCCAGTATCGGGGGGCCGAATCACCCCTCCACTTT.

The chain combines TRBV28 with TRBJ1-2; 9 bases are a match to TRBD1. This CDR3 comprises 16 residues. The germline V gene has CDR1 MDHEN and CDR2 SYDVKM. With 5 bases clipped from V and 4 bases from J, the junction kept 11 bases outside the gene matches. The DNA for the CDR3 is TGTGCCAGCAGTCCACCACAGGGGGCAGGCGGCTATGGCTACACCTTC. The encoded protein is CASSPPQGAGGYGYTF.

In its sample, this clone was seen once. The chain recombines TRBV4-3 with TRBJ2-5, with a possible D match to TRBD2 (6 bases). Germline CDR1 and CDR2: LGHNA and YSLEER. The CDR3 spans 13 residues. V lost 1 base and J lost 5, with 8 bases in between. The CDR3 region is CASSQGGRETQYF. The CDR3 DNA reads TGCGCCAGCAGCCAAGGGGGGAGGGAGACCCAGTACTTC.

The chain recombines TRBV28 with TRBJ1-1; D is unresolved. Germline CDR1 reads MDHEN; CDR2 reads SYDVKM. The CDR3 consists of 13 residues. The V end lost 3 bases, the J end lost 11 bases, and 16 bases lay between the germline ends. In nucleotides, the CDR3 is TGTGCCAGCAGTTTGTTAGTCGGGAATGGGGCTTTCTTT. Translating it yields CASSLLVGNGAFF. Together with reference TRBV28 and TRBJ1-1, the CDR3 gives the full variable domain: DVKVTQSSRYLVKRTGEKVFLECVQDMDHENMFWYRQDPGLGLRLIYFSYDVKMKEKGDIPEGYSVSREKKERFSLILESASTNQTSMYLCASSLLVGNGAFFGQGTRLTVV.

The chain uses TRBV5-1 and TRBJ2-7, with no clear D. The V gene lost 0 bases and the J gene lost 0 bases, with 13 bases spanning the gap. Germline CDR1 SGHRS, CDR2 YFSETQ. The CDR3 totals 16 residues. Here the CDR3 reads CASSLAPGLGSYEQYF. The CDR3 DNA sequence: TGCGCCAGCAGCTTGGCCCCGGGTCTGGGCTCCTACGAGCAGTACTTC.

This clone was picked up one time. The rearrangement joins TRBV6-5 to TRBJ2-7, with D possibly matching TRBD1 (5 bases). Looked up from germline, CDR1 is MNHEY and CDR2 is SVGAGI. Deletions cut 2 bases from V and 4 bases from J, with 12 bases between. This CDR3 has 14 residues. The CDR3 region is CASSYRQGLYEQYF. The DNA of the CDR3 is TGTGCCAGCAGTTACCGGCAGGGATTATACGAGCAGTACTTC.

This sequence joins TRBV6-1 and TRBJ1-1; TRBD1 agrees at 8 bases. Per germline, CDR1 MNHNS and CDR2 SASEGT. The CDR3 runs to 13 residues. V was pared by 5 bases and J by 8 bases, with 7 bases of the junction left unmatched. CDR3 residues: CASSMTGVREAFF. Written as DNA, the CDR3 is TGTGCCAGCAGTATGACAGGGGTCCGGGAAGCTTTCTTT.

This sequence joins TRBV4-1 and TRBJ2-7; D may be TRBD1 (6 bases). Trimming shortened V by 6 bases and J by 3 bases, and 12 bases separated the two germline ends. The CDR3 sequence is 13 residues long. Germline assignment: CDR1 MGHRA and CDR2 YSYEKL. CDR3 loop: CASSPQGFYEQYF. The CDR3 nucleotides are TGCGCCAGCAGTCCACAGGGTTTCTACGAGCAGTACTTC.

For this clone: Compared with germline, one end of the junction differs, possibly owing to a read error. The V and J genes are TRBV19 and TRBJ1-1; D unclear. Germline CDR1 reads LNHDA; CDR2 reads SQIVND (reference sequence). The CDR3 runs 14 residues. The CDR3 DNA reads TGTGCCAGTAGCCCCAGAGAGGTGAACGCTGAAGCTTTCTTT. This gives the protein CASSPREVNAEAFF.